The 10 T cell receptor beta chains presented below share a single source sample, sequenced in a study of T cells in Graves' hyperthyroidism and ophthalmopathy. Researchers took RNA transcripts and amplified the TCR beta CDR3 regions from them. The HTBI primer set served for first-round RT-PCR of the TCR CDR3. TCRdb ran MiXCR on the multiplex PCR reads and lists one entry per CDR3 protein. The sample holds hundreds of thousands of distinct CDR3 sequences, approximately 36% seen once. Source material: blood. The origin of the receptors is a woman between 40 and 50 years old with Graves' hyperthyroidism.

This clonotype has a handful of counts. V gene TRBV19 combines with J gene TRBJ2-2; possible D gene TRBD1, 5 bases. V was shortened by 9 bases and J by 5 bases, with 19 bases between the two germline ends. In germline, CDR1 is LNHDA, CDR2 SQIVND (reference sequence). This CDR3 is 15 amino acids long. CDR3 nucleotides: TGTGCCAGCCAAGATGGGGCCCCGACGACCGGGGAGCTGTTTTTT. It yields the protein CASQDGAPTTGELFF.

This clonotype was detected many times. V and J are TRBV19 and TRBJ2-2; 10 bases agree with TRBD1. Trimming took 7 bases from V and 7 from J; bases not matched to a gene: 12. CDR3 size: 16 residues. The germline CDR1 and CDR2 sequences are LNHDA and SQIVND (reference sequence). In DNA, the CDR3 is TGTGCCAGTAATCCATTGAGACAGGGGGCGAGCGGGGAGCTGTTTTTT. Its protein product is CASNPLRQGASGELFF.

In DNA form, the CDR3 reads TGTGCCAGTACCGGGGCAGGAGGCACCGGGGAGCTGTTTTTT. It codes for CASTGAGGTGELFF. This chain links TRBV19 with TRBJ2-2; possibly TRBD1 or TRBD2 for D (5 bases each). Trimming left V 7 bases short and J 4 bases short, with 13 bases between. In germline, CDR1 is LNHDA, CDR2 SQIVND (reference sequence). The CDR3 loop spans 14 amino acids.

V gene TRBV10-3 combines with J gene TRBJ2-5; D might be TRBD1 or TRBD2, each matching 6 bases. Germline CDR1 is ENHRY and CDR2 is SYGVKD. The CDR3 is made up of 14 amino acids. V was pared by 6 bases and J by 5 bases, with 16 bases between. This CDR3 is CAISPRGLIETQYF. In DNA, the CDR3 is TGTGCCATCAGCCCCCGGGGGCTTATCGAGACCCAGTACTTC.

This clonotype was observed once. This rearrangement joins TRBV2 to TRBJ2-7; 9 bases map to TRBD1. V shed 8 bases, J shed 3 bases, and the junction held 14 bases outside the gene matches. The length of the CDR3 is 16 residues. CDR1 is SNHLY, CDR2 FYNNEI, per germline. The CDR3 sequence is CASESSGTGPFYEQYF. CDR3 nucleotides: TGTGCCAGCGAGAGTTCCGGGACAGGGCCCTTCTACGAGCAGTACTTC. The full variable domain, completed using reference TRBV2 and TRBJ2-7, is EPEVTQTPSHQVTQMGQEVILRCVPISNHLYFYWYRQILGQKVEFLVSFYNNEISEKSEIFDDQFSVERPDGSNFTLKIRSTKLEDSAMYFCASESSGTGPFYEQYFGPGTRLTVT.

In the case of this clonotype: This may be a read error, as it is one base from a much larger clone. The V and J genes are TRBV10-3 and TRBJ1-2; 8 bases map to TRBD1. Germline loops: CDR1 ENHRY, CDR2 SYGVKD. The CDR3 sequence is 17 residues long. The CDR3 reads CAVSDSGTGLTNYGYTF. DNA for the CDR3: TGTGCCGTCAGTGACTCCGGGACAGGTTTAACTAACTATGGCTACACCTTC.

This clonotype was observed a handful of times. The CDR3 loop reads CASSGEAGPRQETQYF. DNA of the CDR3: TGTGCCAGCAGTGGGGAGGCAGGGCCGCGCCAAGAGACCCAGTACTTC. The V gene is TRBV12-3 or TRBV12-4, the J gene TRBJ2-5; a weak D match, TRBD2 (6 bases). There are 16 residues in the CDR3. V was shortened by 5 bases and J by 1 base, with 17 bases between the two germline ends.

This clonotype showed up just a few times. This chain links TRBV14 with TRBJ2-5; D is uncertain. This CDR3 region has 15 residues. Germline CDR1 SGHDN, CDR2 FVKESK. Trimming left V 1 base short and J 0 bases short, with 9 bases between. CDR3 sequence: CASSQVLADQETQYF. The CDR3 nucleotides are TGTGCCAGCAGCCAAGTTCTGGCGGACCAAGAGACCCAGTACTTC.

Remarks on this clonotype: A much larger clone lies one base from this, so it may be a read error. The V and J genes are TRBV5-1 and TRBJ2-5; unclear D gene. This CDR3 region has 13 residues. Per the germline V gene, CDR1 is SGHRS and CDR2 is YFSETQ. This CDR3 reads CASSRNIGETQYF. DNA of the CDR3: TGTGCCAGCAGCCGGAATATAGGGGAGACCCAGTACTTC.

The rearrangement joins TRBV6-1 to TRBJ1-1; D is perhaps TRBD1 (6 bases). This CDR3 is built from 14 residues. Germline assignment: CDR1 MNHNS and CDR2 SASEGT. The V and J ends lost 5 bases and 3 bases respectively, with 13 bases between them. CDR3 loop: CASSRLPGDTEAFF. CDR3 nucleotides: TGTGCCAGCAGTCGTTTGCCAGGGGACACTGAAGCTTTCTTT.